The 26 T cell receptor beta chains listed next were all sequenced from one sample in a study of blood T cell repertoires in COVID-19. Profiled with immunoSEQ multiplex PCR; TCRdb holds only in-frame clones, not every one. The table records about 190,000 clones, 85% to 90% of them present only once. Sequencing was carried out using peripheral blood. These receptors were obtained from a man over 45 with acute or convalescent COVID-19.

The table lists this clone with a few counts. The rearrangement joins TRBV28 to TRBJ2-2, with D perhaps matching TRBD1 (5 bases). CDR1 MDHEN and CDR2 SYDVKM come from the germline V gene. Trimming removed 4 bases from V and 3 bases from J, with 9 bases in between. The CDR3 runs 14 residues. The CDR3 spells CASSSRVYTGELFF. CDR3 in DNA: TGTGCCAGCAGTTCCAGGGTGTACACCGGGGAGCTGTTTTTT.

This sequence joins TRBV27 and TRBJ1-6; unclear D gene. Trimming shortened V by 0 bases and J by 4 bases, and 7 bases separated the two germline ends. The germline gives CDR1 MNHEY, CDR2 SMNVEV (reference sequence). The CDR3 spans 15 residues. The CDR3 here is CASSLSGRYNSPLHF. The CDR3 DNA reads TGTGCCAGCAGTTTATCCGGGAGGTATAATTCACCCCTCCACTTT.

The chain employs TRBV28 and TRBJ2-1, with TRBD2 matching 7 bases. Germline V gene sequence: CDR1 MDHEN, CDR2 SYDVKM. With 3 bases clipped from V and 7 bases from J, the junction kept 12 bases outside the gene matches. The length of the CDR3 is 16 residues. The CDR3 sequence is CASSLTPAGARNEQFF. Here the CDR3 DNA reads TGTGCCAGCAGTTTGACTCCGGCGGGAGCTCGGAATGAGCAGTTCTTC.

Here the CDR3 DNA reads TGCGCCAGCAGCGCCTGGACTCCACCTAGCACAGATACGCAGTATTTT. This encodes CASSAWTPPSTDTQYF. The V and J genes are TRBV5-1 and TRBJ2-3; perhaps TRBD2 as D (5 bases). The germline V gene has CDR1 SGHRS and CDR2 YFSETQ. Trimming cost V 4 bases and J 0 bases, with 15 bases left between them. This CDR3 comprises 16 residues.

The rearrangement links TRBV28 to TRBJ1-4, with D hard to call. The V end lost 5 bases, the J end lost 0 bases, and 10 bases lay between the germline ends. The CDR3 spans 15 residues. CDR1 MDHEN and CDR2 SYDVKM come from the germline V gene. The chain's CDR3 is CASSPATATNEKLFF. The CDR3 nucleotides are TGTGCCAGCAGTCCCGCTACTGCAACTAATGAAAAACTGTTTTTT.

The rearrangement joins TRBV6-1 to TRBJ1-4; 9 bases agree with TRBD1. The CDR3 covers 16 residues. After removal of 1 base from V and 8 bases from J, the junction contained 8 bases not matched to a gene. Germline values: CDR1 MNHNS, CDR2 SASEGT. The chain's CDR3 is CASSEVSGTGKEKLFF. The DNA of the CDR3 is TGTGCCAGCAGTGAAGTTTCCGGGACAGGGAAAGAAAAACTGTTTTTT.

V is TRBV11-2 and J is TRBJ2-5; 9 nucleotides match TRBD1. V lost 6 bases and J lost 2; bases outside the gene matches: 7. The length of the CDR3 is 15 residues. The germline V gene encodes CDR1 SGHAT and CDR2 FQNNGV. The CDR3 region is CASRDDRGTQETQYF. In DNA form, the CDR3 reads TGTGCCAGCAGAGACGACAGGGGGACACAAGAGACCCAGTACTTC. The full variable domain, with the rest looked up from reference TRBV11-2 and TRBJ2-5, is EAGVAQSPRYKIIEKRQSVAFWCNPISGHATLYWYQQILGQGPKLLIQFQNNGVVDDSQLPKDRFSAERLKGVDSTLKIQPAKLEDSAVYLCASRDDRGTQETQYFGPGTRLLVL.

The V and J genes are TRBV6-5 and TRBJ2-2, with D perhaps TRBD1 (6 bases). V lost 5 bases and J 1 base, leaving 11 bases between the germline ends. This CDR3 is 15 amino acids long. The germline V gene encodes CDR1 MNHEY and CDR2 SVGAGI. The CDR3 region has the DNA TGTGCCAGCAGTAGGAAACAGGGGAACACCGGGGAGCTGTTTTTT. Translation gives CASSRKQGNTGELFF.

This sequence joins TRBV27 and TRBJ2-1; D is possibly TRBD2 (6 bases). Trimming removed 1 base from V and 0 bases from J, with 7 bases in between. Germline-derived CDR1 and CDR2 are MNHEY and SMNVEV (reference sequence). The CDR3 totals 15 residues. The CDR3 nucleotides read TGTGCCAGCAGTTTATTGGGGGGCTCCTACAATGAGCAGTTCTTC. Its protein product is CASSLLGGSYNEQFF.

The chain employs TRBV7-9 and TRBJ1-5; D gene unclear. The CDR3 extends over 18 amino acids. Looked up from germline, CDR1 is SEHNR and CDR2 is FQNEAQ (reference sequence). Trimming pared 0 bases from V and 0 bases from J, leaving 15 bases between. The CDR3 DNA reads TGTGCCAGCAGCTTAGCGGTGGCAGGCGATTATAGCAATCAGCCCCAGCATTTT. Protein sequence: CASSLAVAGDYSNQPQHF.

This chain links TRBV5-1 with TRBJ2-1; TRBD2 is a possible D gene (9 bases). CDR1 SGHRS and CDR2 YFSETQ come from the germline V gene. Trimming took 4 bases from V and 4 from J, leaving 27 bases between them. This CDR3 comprises 19 residues. CDR3 in amino acids: CASSVGYSGGQDLYNEQFF. DNA for the CDR3: TGCGCCAGCAGCGTTGGCTATAGCGGGGGACAGGATCTATACAATGAGCAGTTCTTC.

V is TRBV15 and J is TRBJ2-1, with 9 nucleotides matching TRBD1. The trim removed 5 bases at V and 7 bases at J, leaving 9 bases unmatched. The CDR3 length is 15 residues. CDR1 LNHNV and CDR2 YYDKDF come from the germline V gene (reference sequence). The CDR3 nucleotides are TGTGCCACCAGCGGAAGGACAGGGGAGGTAAATGAGCAGTTCTTC. Its protein product is CATSGRTGEVNEQFF.

The rearrangement joins TRBV6-5 to TRBJ2-2; D gene ambiguous. Trimming left V 2 bases short and J 9 bases short, with 7 bases between. CDR1 is MNHEY and CDR2 is SVGAGI in the germline V gene. The length of the CDR3 is 12 residues. The CDR3 nucleotides read TGTGCCAGCAGTTACGAGCGCCGGGAGCTGTTTTTT. It encodes CASSYERRELFF.

The chain has TRBV7-9 and TRBJ2-2; TRBD1 agrees at 10 bases. Per the germline V gene, CDR1 is SEHNR and CDR2 is FQNEAQ (reference sequence). The length of the CDR3 is 19 residues. Trimming cost V 5 bases and J 4 bases; bases outside gene matches: 16. The CDR3 DNA reads TGTGCCAGCAGCCCTTCAAGACCGACAGGGGGCATGAGCACCGGGGAGCTGTTTTTT. As protein: CASSPSRPTGGMSTGELFF.

This sequence joins TRBV10-3 and TRBJ2-7; 10 bases align to TRBD1. The length of the CDR3 is 15 residues. The germline V gene has CDR1 ENHRY and CDR2 SYGVKD. The ends lost 6 bases at V and 2 bases at J; junction bases unmatched: 7. CDR3 in amino acids: CAISPGQGTTYEQYV. CDR3 coding DNA: TGTGCCATCAGCCCGGGACAGGGGACGACCTACGAGCAGTACGTC.

The chain couples TRBV6-2 or TRBV6-3 to TRBJ1-2; a weak D match, TRBD1 (5 bases). This CDR3 comprises 14 residues. The V gene's germline CDR1 is MNHEY and CDR2 SVGEGT. V lost 5 bases and J lost 3, with 13 bases in between. The CDR3 DNA is TGTGCCAGCAGTCGCCCGGGGGGTGACTATGGCTACACCTTC. Encoded protein: CASSRPGGDYGYTF.

The CDR3 loop is CASSHWGGTSFNYGYTF. In DNA, the CDR3 is TGTGCCAGCAGCCACTGGGGGGGGACCTCTTTTAACTATGGCTACACCTTC. The chain joins TRBV21-1 to TRBJ1-2. TRBV21-1 is termed a pseudogene. This CDR3 spans 17 amino acids.

The chain has TRBV11-1 and TRBJ2-5; D perhaps matches TRBD1 (6 bases). V dropped 4 bases and J dropped 5 bases, with 14 bases sitting between them. Germline loops: CDR1 SGHAT, CDR2 FQDESV (reference sequence). The CDR3 loop spans 14 amino acids. The CDR3 DNA sequence: TGTGCCAGCAGCTACAGGGTGTCGGGGGAGACCCAGTACTTC. Its protein product is CASSYRVSGETQYF. Full variable domain (outside the CDR3, taken from reference TRBV11-1 and TRBJ2-5): EAEVAQSPRYKITEKSQAVAFWCDPISGHATLYWYRQILGQGPELLVQFQDESVVDDSQLPKDRFSAERLKGVDSTLKIQPAELGDSAMYLCASSYRVSGETQYFGPGTRLLVL.

The chain links TRBV5-1 to TRBJ1-4; 9 nucleotides line up with TRBD1. This CDR3 contains 16 residues. Trimming removed 4 bases from V and 0 bases from J; junction bases left unmatched: 4. Germline V lookup: CDR1 SGHRS, CDR2 YFSETQ. The CDR3 nucleotides are TGCGCCAGCAGCCCGGGACAGGGCCCAACTAATGAAAAACTGTTTTTT. This sequence encodes CASSPGQGPTNEKLFF.

Only one count was recorded for this clone. The J gene is TRBJ2-5, the V gene TRBV6-5; 11 nucleotides align to TRBD1. The CDR3 contains 15 residues. Unmatched junction bases numbered 7, after V lost 5 bases and J lost 5 bases. Germline loops: CDR1 MNHEY, CDR2 SVGAGI. CDR3: CASSSWTGGEETQYF. CDR3 bases: TGTGCCAGCAGTAGCTGGACAGGGGGCGAGGAGACCCAGTACTTC.

This clone has just one count. The rearrangement uses TRBV5-1 and TRBJ1-6; TRBD1 matches at 10 bases. Per germline, CDR1 SGHRS and CDR2 YFSETQ. There are 14 residues in the CDR3. Unmatched junction bases numbered 4, after V lost 4 bases and J lost 9 bases. The CDR3 loop reads CASSMGQGFSPLHF. In nucleotides, the CDR3 is TGCGCCAGCAGCATGGGACAGGGGTTTTCACCCCTCCACTTT.

This sequence joins TRBV6-5 and TRBJ2-1, with 8 bases matching TRBD2. V dropped 0 bases and J dropped 9; count of bases not matched to a gene: 7. There are 15 residues in the CDR3. Per germline, CDR1 MNHEY and CDR2 SVGAGI. The DNA for the CDR3 is TGTGCCAGCAGTTACTCACGGGAGGGCCGGAGTGAGCAGTTCTTC. Translation: CASSYSREGRSEQFF.

On this clone itself: At one end the junction does not follow the germline gene, possibly because of a read error. The rearrangement uses TRBV10-2 and TRBJ2-7, with 7 bases identical to TRBD1. Germline assignment: CDR1 WSHSY and CDR2 SAAADI. The CDR3 spans 14 residues. Here the CDR3 reads CASTEVGQNYEQYF. The CDR3, as DNA: TGCGCCAGCACTGAGGTGGGACAGAACTACGAGCAGTACTTC.

This sequence joins TRBV10-3 and TRBJ2-7; TRBD1 matches at 7 bases. After removal of 0 bases from V and 7 bases from J, the junction contained 6 bases not matched to a gene. Germline V CDR1 and CDR2: ENHRY, SYGVKD. CDR3 length: 14 amino acids. This chain's CDR3 is CAISESTGSEEQYF. In DNA form, the CDR3 reads TGTGCCATCAGTGAGTCGACAGGGTCGGAAGAGCAGTACTTC.

A single count supports this clone. This chain connects TRBV5-4 to TRBJ1-1; D perhaps matches TRBD1 (5 bases). The germline V gene has CDR1 SGHNT and CDR2 YYREEE (reference sequence). The CDR3 extends over 16 amino acids. V was pared by 4 bases and J by 4 bases, with 20 bases between. CDR3 nucleotide sequence: TGTGCCAGCAGCCCCAAGGCGGGGGTGGGATTCACTGAAGCTTTCTTT. Translated, it gives CASSPKAGVGFTEAFF.

V is TRBV7-6 and J is TRBJ2-5, with TRBD1 identical over 8 bases. Germline assignment: CDR1 SGHVS and CDR2 FNYEAQ. With V trimmed by 3 bases and J by 5 bases, 8 bases remained unmatched. The CDR3 sequence is 15 residues long. The CDR3 bases are TGTGCCAGCAGCTTGCTGGACAGGGCTGGGGAGACCCAGTACTTC. This codes for CASSLLDRAGETQYF. Full variable domain (missing parts from reference TRBV7-6 and TRBJ2-5): GAGVSQSPRYKVTKRGQDVALRCDPISGHVSLYWYRQALGQGPEFLTYFNYEAQQDKSGLPNDRFSAERPEGSISTLTIQRTEQRDSAMYRCASSLLDRAGETQYFGPGTRLLVL.